The sequence of this T cell receptor (beta chain) was determined in a study of tumor-infiltrating lymphocytes in primary liver carcinoma. In the study overall: The tumors ranged from roughly 4.2 to 10 cm across and fell within stage T1-T3 N0M0. Study-wide results and caveats: Compared with blood, tumor repertoires held significantly more in their top 250 clones.

Between about 19 and 34 mg of unsorted bulk tissue served as the source from which RNA and DNA were co-extracted. The patients had histopathologically diagnosed primary liver carcinoma, and their disease was treated by surgical resection. Total RNA amounting to 450 to 500 ng was the source from which TCR beta cDNA was made with a constant-region primer. Slightly modified ARM-PCR, run as three nested multiplex PCR rounds, produced the TCR beta libraries. Both of the initial two PCR rounds ran for approximately 11 cycles and employed TRBV1-TRBV30 forward primers alongside a C-beta reverse primer. A single record per CDR3 protein comes from TCRdb applying MiXCR to the multiplex PCR reads. This table holds under 90,000 distinct CDR3 sequences, 60% to 75% found once. CDR1 MNHEY and CDR2 SVGAGI come from the germline V gene. The CDR3 runs to 16 residues. As to this clonotype: Antigen specificity is unknown. Germline and junction disagree at one end, which may indicate a read error.

The material sequenced was liver tumor tissue from sampling region 1. Specified subset: tumor region T1, superior pole. The chain links TRBV6-5 to TRBJ1-2; the D gene is possibly TRBD1 (5 bases). This receptor was obtained from a man aged 40-49 years with primary liver carcinoma and hepatitis B virus infection. The CDR3: CVSSPHGRDGNYVYTF. The CDR3 nucleotides are TGTGTCAGCAGCCCCCACGGCCGGGACGGTAACTATGTCTACACCTTC.